The source of this T cell receptor (beta chain) is a study of identifying expanded T cells in peripheral blood. Study results and caveats: Differentially abundant clones: about 1.2 between replicates, 15 to 17 at around 2 weeks, less than 20 at four.

Germline CDR1 reads SQVTM; CDR2 reads ANQGSEA. The V and J ends lost 4 bases and 2 bases respectively, with 11 bases between them. The CDR3 has 13 residues. This clone appeared a few times. The antigen remains unidentified. Produced via immunoSEQ multiplex PCR; TCRdb's table is partial and in-frame only. This sample has around 100,000 clones, with 80% to 90% found just once. Healthy donors had no documented immune events, such as infections, while sampled. This sequence was found in a person aged 18 to 69 in good health. The chain combines TRBV29-1 with TRBJ1-2, with D possibly being TRBD1 (5 bases). Source material: blood. The CDR3 loop is CSVVWGSNYGYTF. CDR3 nucleotides: TGCAGCGTTGTATGGGGGAGCAACTATGGCTACACCTTC.